This T cell receptor (beta chain) was captured by sequencing in a study of cytomegalovirus exposure and HLA in healthy donors. Overall study context: An earlier analysis identified some 110 million unique TCR beta sequences in 150 million to 200 million T cells.

In regard to this clone: Its antigen is currently unknown.

Vbeta (60) and Jbeta (13) primers were used in the PCR. As processed by the authors: Roughly 11 million of the about 80 million unique TCR beta chains counted in a later analysis were shared. Repertoires were generated with immunoSEQ multiplex PCR, while TCRdb's copy carries only in-frame clones and drops some. That table gives V, J and clone size, and the DNA gave D and trimming. The sample holds 80,000 to 90,000 clones, around 80% seen once. Study conclusions and caveats: The study put under 200 TCR beta chains on its list as cytomegalovirus-associated. Analysis was carried out at a later point, and it linked a missense DCLRE1C variant to TCR beta V- and J-gene trimming.

Sequences were obtained from PBMCs. The TCR sequence derives from a man younger than 40 in good health and CMV-seronegative.

CDR3 bases: TGTGCCAGCAGTGAATGGACTAGCGGGGGGGCCGGCAATGAGCAGTTCTTC. Amino acid sequence: CASSEWTSGGAGNEQFF. The chain employs TRBV25-1 and TRBJ2-1; 15 positions agree with TRBD2. The CDR3 length is 17 residues. From germline, CDR1 is MGHDK and CDR2 SYGVNS. Trimming cost V 1 base and J 6 bases; bases outside gene matches: 4.